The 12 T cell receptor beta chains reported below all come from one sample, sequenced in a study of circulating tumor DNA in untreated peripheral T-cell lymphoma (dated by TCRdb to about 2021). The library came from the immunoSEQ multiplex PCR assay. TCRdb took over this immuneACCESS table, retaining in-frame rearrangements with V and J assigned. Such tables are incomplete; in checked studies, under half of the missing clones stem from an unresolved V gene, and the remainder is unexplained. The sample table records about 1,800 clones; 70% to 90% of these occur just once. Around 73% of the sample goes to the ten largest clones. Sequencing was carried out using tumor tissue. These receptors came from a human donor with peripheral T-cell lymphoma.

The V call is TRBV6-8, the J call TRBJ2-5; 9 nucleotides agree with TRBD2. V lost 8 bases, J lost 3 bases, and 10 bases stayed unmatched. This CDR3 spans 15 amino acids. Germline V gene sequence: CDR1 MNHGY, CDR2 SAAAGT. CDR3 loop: CASHGTSPRKETQYF. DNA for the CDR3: TGTGCCAGCCATGGGACTAGCCCCCGGAAAGAGACCCAGTACTTC.

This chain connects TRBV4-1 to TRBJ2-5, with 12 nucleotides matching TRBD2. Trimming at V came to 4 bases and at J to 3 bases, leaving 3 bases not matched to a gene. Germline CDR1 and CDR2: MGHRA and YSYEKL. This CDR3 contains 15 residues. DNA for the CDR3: TGCGCCAGCAGCCCATGGACTAGCGGGGAAGAGACCCAGTACTTC. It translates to CASSPWTSGEETQYF.

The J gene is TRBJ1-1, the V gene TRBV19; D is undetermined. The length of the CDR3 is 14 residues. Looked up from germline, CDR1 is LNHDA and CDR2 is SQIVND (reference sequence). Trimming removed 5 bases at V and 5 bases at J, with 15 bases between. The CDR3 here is CASSQKGGWTEAFF. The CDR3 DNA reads TGTGCCAGTAGTCAAAAGGGCGGTTGGACTGAAGCTTTCTTT.

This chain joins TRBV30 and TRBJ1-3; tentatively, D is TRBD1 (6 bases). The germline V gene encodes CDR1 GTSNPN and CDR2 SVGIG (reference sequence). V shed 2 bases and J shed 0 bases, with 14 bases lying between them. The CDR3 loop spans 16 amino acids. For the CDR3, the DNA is TGTGCCTGGAGTCTAGGGGGGGGACTCTCTGGAAACACCATATATTTT. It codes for CAWSLGGGLSGNTIYF.

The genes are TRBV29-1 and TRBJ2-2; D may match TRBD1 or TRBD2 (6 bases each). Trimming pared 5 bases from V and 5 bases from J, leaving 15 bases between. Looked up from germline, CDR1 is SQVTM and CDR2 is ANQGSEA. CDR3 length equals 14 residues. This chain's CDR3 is CSVHWGAETGELFF. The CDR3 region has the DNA TGCAGCGTTCATTGGGGGGCCGAAACCGGGGAGCTGTTTTTT.

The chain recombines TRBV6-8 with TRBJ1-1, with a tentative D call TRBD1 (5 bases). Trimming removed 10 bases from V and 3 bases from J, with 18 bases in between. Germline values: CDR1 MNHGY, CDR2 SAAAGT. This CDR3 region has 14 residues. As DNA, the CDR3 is TGTGCCATCAGCGGCGGGACTCCTTACACTGAAGCTTTCTTT. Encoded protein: CAISGGTPYTEAFF.

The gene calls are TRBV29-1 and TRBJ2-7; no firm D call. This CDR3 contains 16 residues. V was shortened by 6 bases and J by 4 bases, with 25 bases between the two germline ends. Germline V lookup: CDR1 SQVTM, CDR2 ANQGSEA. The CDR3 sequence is CSVRIPGPQPPYEQYF. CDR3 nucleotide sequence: TGCAGCGTACGCATCCCGGGCCCCCAGCCCCCTTACGAGCAGTACTTC.

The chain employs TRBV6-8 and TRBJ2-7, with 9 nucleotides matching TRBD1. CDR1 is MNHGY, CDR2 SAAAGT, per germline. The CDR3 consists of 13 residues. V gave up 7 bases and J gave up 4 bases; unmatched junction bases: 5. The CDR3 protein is CASKETGGYEQYF. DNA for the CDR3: TGTGCCAGCAAGGAGACAGGGGGGTACGAGCAGTACTTC.

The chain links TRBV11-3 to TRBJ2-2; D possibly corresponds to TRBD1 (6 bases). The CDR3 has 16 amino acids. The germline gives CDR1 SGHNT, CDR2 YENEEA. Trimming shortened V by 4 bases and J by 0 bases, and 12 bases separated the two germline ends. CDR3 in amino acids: CASSSTGNANTGELFF. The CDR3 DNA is TGTGCCAGCAGCTCCACAGGGAACGCGAACACCGGGGAGCTGTTTTTT. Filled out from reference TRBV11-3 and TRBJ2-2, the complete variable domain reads EAGVVQSPRYKIIEKKQPVAFWCNPISGHNTLYWYLQNLGQGPELLIRYENEEAVDDSQLPKDRFSAERLKGVDSTLKIQPAELGDSAVYLCASSSTGNANTGELFFGEGSRLTVL.

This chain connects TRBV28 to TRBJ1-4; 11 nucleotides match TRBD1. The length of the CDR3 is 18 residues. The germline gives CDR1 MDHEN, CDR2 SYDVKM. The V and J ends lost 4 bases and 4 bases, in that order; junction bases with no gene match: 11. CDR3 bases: TGTGCCAGCAGTTACCCCCGGACAGGGGGCAGGAATAATGAAAAACTGTTTTTT. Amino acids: CASSYPRTGGRNNEKLFF.

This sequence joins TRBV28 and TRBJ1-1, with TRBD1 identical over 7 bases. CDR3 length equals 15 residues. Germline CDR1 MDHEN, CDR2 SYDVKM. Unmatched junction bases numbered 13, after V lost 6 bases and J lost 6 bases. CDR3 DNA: TGTGCCAGCAGGGGAGGGATAGGACAGGACCCTGAAGCTTTCTTT. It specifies CASRGGIGQDPEAFF. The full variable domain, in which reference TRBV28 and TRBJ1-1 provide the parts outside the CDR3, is DVKVTQSSRYLVKRTGEKVFLECVQDMDHENMFWYRQDPGLGLRLIYFSYDVKMKEKGDIPEGYSVSREKKERFSLILESASTNQTSMYLCASRGGIGQDPEAFFGQGTRLTVV.

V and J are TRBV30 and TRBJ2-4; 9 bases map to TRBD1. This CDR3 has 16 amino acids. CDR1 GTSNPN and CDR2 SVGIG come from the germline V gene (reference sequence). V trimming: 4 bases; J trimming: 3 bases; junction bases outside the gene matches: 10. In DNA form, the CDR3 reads TGTGCCTGGAACTATCCGGGACAGGGAATCAAAAACATTCAGTACTTC. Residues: CAWNYPGQGIKNIQYF.